This T cell receptor beta chain came from a study of naive and memory T cell subsets. Points from the study as a whole: Potentially, T cell activation and differentiation skew this RNA-based measurement.

The treatment denotes: skin biopsy from PPD injection site in Mantoux-positive individual. TCR cDNA received a 3' ligated oligonucleotide that carried a UMI. Individuals with a positive Mantoux test gave biopsies from PPD-injected skin. This clonotype was counted at least ten times. Antigen unknown. The CDR3 has 15 amino acids. CDR1 SGHAT and CDR2 FQNNGV come from the germline V gene. V shed 6 bases and J shed 3 bases, with 18 bases lying between them. Amplification of ligated cDNA took four PCR rounds with SP2 and nested alpha and beta constant primers. TCRdb reprocessed the UMI-ligation and nested PCR reads with MiXCR, giving one entry per CDR3 protein. The data contain 20,000 to 25,000 distinct CDR3 sequences, about 6.4% of them seen just once; the ten biggest clones take up under 7.5%.

The sample was skin, taken from a tuberculin skin test site. This receptor was identified in an adult in good health. The rearrangement joins TRBV11-2 to TRBJ2-7; the D is unclear. The CDR3: CASSPKLPPIYEQYF. The CDR3 bases are TGTGCCAGCAGTCCTAAGCTACCCCCGATCTACGAGCAGTACTTC.